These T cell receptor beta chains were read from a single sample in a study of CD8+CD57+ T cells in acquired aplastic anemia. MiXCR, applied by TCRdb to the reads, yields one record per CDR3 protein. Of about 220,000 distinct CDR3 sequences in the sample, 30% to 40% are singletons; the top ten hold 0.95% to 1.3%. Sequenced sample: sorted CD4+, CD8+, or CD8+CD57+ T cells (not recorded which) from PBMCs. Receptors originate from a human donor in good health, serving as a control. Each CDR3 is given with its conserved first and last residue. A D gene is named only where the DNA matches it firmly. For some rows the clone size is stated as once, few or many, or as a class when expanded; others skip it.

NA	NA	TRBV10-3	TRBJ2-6	CAISGGAGASGANVLTF	TGTGCCATCAGCGGAGGGGCAGGTGCCTCTGGGGCCAACGTCCTGACTTTC
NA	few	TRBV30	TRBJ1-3	CAWSLSSGRTIYF	TGTGCCTGGAGTCTATCCTCCGGAAGGACCATATATTTT
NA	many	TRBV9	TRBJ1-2	CASSVGTDYGYTF	TGTGCCAGCAGCGTAGGGACAGACTATGGCTACACCTTC
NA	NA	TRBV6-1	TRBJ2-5	CASSEWIARAQETQYF	TGTGCCAGCAGTGAATGGATTGCTAGGGCCCAAGAGACCCAGTACTTC
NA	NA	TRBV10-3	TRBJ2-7	CAISEAKGGDEQYF	TGTGCCATCAGTGAGGCCAAGGGGGGGGATGAGCAGTACTTC
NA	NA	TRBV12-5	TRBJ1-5	CASGLVTGTGNQPQHF	TGTGCTAGTGGTTTGGTAACGGGTACGGGCAATCAGCCCCAGCATTTT
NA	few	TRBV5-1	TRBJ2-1	CASSLRSGNEQFF	TGCGCCAGCAGCTTGAGATCCGGCAATGAGCAGTTCTTC
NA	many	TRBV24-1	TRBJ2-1	CATSDLGSGAYNEQFF	TGTGCCACCAGTGATTTAGGTAGCGGAGCATACAATGAGCAGTTCTTC
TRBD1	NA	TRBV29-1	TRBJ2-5	CSTDRAMETQYF	TGCAGCACGGACAGGGCGATGGAGACCCAGTACTTC
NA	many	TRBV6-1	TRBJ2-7	CASSTGLIYEQYF	TGTGCCAGCAGTACAGGGTTAATTTACGAGCAGTACTTC
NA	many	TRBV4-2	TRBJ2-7	CASSQSTVGEYEQYF	TGTGCCAGCAGCCAATCGACAGTTGGGGAGTACGAGCAGTACTTC
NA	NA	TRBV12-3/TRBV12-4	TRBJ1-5	CASSLQGANQPQHF	TGTGCCAGCAGTTTGCAGGGAGCCAATCAGCCCCAGCATTTT
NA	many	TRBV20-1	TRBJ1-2	CSASLNYGYTF	TGCAGTGCTAGTTTGAACTATGGCTACACCTTC
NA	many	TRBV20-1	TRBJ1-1	CSARPHAGTEAFF	TGCAGTGCTAGACCTCATGCGGGCACTGAAGCTTTCTTT
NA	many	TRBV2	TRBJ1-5	CASTGQINQPQHF	TGTGCCAGCACTGGACAGATCAATCAGCCCCAGCATTTT
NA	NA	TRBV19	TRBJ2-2	CASNGAGANTGELFF	TGTGCCAGTAACGGCGCAGGCGCGAACACCGGGGAGCTGTTTTTT
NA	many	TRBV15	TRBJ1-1	CATSRGRGIRDTEAFF	TGTGCCACCAGCAGGGGACGTGGAATCCGGGACACTGAAGCTTTCTTT
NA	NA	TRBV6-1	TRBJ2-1	CASSETTLGWSSYNEQFF	TGTGCCAGCAGTGAAACCACGCTGGGTTGGTCCTCCTACAATGAGCAGTTCTTC
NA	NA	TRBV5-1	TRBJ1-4	CASGLRSDNEKLFF	TGCGCCAGCGGCTTGCGGAGCGATAATGAAAAACTGTTTTTT
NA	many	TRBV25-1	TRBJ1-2	CASSEFGFDYGYTF	TGTGCCAGCAGTGAATTCGGCTTTGACTATGGCTACACCTTC
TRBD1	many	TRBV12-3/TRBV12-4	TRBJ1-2	CASSRTGFYGYTF	TGTGCCAGCAGTCGGACAGGGTTCTATGGCTACACCTTC
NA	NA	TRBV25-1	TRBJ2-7	CASSEYTGRDEQYF	TGTGCCAGCAGTGAATACACAGGGAGGGACGAGCAGTACTTC
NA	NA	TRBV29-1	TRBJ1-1	CSVDRYTEAFF	TGCAGCGTAGACCGATACACTGAAGCTTTCTTT
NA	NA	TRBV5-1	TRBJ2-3	CASGRGGLGTDTQYF	TGCGCCAGCGGGAGGGGGGGCCTCGGCACAGATACGCAGTATTTT
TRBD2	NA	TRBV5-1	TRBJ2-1	CASEQGLAGNEQFF	TGCGCCAGCGAACAGGGACTAGCAGGCAATGAGCAGTTCTTC
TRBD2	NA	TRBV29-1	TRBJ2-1	CSVEEASGAYNEQFF	TGCAGCGTTGAAGAGGCTAGCGGGGCCTACAATGAGCAGTTCTTC
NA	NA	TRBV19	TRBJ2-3	CTWSVGAKRSDTQYF	TGTACCTGGAGTGTGGGGGCGAAGCGGTCAGATACGCAGTATTTT
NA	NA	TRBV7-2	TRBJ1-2	CASRDIAYGYTF	TGTGCCAGTAGGGACATTGCATATGGCTACACCTTC
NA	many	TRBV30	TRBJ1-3	CAWASWRGNTIYF	TGTGCCTGGGCTAGCTGGCGTGGAAACACCATATATTTT
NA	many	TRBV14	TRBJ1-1	CASSQDQNTEAFF	TGTGCCAGCAGCCAAGACCAGAACACTGAAGCTTTCTTT
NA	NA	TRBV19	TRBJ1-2	CASSKSRGNYGYTF	TGTGCCAGTAGTAAAAGCAGGGGCAACTATGGCTACACCTTC
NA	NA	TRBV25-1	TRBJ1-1	CASYAPGAANTEAFF	TGTGCCAGCTACGCTCCCGGGGCGGCGAACACTGAAGCTTTCTTT